There are many counts of the clone carrying this T cell receptor (beta chain). Its antigen remains unidentified. With V trimmed by 5 bases and J by 3 bases, 3 bases remained unmatched. This CDR3 region has 12 residues. Germline V CDR1 and CDR2: DFQATT, SNEGSKA (reference sequence). The sample is drawn from a study of breast tumors, draining lymph nodes, adjacent tissues. Study-wide results and caveats: Findings are consistent with lymph node origin and intratumoral expansion of most tumor T cells. Compared with lymph nodes, tumors were less diverse; compared with nontumor tissue, more.

Axillary draining lymph nodes of breast cancer patients supplied the node samples. TCRdb called the multiplex PCR reads again in MiXCR, with one record for every CDR3 protein. Counted here are fewer than 150,000 distinct CDR3 sequences, about 20% occurring once; the ten biggest clones make up about 2.2%. The sequence derives from a female donor with breast cancer. Some clones in this sample may be carry-over from other donors' samples. The V and J genes are TRBV20-1 and TRBJ2-7; 8 nucleotides match TRBD1. The sequenced sample was axillary lymph node tissue. CDR3 sequence: CSASTGGYEQYF. The CDR3 DNA follows: TGCAGTGCTTCCACAGGGGGCTACGAGCAGTACTTC.